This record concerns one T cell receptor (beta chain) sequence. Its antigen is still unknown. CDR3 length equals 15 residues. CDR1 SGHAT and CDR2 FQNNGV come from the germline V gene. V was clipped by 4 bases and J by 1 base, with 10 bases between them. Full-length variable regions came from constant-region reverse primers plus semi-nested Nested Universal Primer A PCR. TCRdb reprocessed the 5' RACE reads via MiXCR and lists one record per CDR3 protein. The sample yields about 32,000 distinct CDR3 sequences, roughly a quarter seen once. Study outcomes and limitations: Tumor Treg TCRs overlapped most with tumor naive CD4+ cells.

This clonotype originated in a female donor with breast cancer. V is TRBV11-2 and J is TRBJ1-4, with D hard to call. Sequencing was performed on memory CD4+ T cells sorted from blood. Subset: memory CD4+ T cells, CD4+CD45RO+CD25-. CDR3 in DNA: TGTGCCAGCAGCTCCCCCGATGTAACTAATGAAAAACTGTTTTTT. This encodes CASSSPDVTNEKLFF.